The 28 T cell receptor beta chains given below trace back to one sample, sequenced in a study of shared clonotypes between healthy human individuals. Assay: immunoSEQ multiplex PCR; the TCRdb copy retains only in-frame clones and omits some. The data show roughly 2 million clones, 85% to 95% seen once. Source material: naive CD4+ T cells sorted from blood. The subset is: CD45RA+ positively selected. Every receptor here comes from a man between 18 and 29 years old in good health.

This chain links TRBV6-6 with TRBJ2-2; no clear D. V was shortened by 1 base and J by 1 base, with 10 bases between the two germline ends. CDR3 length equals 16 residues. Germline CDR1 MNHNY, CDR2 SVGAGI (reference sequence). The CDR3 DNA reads TGTGCCAGCAGTTACTGGCCCCCGCGGAACACCGGGGAGCTGTTTTTT. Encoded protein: CASSYWPPRNTGELFF.

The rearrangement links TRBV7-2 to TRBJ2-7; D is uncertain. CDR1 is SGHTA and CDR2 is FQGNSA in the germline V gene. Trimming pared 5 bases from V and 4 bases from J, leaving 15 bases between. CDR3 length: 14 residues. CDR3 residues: CASSTHVRPYEQYF. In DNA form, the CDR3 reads TGTGCCAGCAGCACCCATGTTCGGCCGTACGAGCAGTACTTC. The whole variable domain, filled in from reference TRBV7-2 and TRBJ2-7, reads GAGVSQSPSNKVTEKGKDVELRCDPISGHTALYWYRQSLGQGLEFLIYFQGNSAPDKSGLPSDRFSAERTGGSVSTLTIQRTQQEDSAVYLCASSTHVRPYEQYFGPGTRLTVT.

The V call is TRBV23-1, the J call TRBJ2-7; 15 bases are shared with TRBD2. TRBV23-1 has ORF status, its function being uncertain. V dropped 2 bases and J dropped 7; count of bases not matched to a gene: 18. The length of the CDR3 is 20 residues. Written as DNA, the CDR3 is TGCGCCAGCAGTCAACAAGGGACTAGCGGGAGGTGGATGGGGAAAGGTGAGCAGTACTTC. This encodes CASSQQGTSGRWMGKGEQYF.

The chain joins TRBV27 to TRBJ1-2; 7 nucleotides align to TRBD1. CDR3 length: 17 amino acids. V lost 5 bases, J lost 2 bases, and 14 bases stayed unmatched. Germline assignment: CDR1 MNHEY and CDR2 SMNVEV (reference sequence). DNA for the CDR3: TGTGCCAGCAGTCCCCCCCGGACAGGACTACTAAACTATGGCTACACCTTC. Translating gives CASSPPRTGLLNYGYTF.

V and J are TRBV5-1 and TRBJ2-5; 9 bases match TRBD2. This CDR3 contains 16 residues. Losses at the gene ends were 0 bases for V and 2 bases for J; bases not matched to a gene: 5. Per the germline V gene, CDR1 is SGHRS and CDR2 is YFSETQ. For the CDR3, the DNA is TGCGCCAGCAGCTTGGGCTCTAGCGGGGCTCAAGAGACCCAGTACTTC. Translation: CASSLGSSGAQETQYF.

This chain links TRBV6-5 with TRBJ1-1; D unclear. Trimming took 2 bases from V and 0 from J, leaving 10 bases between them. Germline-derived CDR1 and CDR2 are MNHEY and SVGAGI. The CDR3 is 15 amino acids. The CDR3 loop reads CASSYNDAMNTEAFF. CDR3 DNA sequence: TGTGCCAGCAGTTACAACGACGCCATGAACACTGAAGCTTTCTTT.

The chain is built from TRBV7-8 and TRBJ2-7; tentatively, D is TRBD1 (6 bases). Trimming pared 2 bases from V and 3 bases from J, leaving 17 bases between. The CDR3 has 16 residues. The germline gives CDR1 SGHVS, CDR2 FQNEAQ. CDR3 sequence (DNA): TGTGCCAGCAGCTTATCAATACAGGGTAGTTTCTACGAGCAGTACTTC. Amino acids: CASSLSIQGSFYEQYF.

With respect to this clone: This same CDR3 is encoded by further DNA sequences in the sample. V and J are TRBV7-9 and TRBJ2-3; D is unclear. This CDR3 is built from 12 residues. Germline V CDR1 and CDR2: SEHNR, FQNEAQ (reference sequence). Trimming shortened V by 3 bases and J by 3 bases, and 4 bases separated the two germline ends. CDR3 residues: CASSFGTDTQYF. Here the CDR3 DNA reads TGTGCCAGCAGCTTCGGGACAGATACGCAGTATTTT.

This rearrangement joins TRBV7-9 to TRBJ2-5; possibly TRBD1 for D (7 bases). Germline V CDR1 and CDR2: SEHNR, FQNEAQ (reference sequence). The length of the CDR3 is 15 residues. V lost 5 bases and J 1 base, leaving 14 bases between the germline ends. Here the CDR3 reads CASSIGGQTQETQYF. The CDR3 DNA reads TGTGCCAGCAGCATCGGGGGACAGACCCAAGAGACCCAGTACTTC. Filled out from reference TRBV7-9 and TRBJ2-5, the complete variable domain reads DTGVSQNPRHKITKRGQNVTFRCDPISEHNRLYWYRQTLGQGPEFLTYFQNEAQLEKSRLLSDRFSAERPKGSFSTLEIQRTEQGDSAMYLCASSIGGQTQETQYFGPGTRLLVL.

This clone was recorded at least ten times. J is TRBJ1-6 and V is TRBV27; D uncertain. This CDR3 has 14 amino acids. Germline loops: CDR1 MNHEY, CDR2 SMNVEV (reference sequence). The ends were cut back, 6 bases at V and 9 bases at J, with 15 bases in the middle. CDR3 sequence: CASSPRESVSPLHF. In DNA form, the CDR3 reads TGTGCCAGCAGCCCGAGAGAATCGGTTTCACCCCTCCACTTT.

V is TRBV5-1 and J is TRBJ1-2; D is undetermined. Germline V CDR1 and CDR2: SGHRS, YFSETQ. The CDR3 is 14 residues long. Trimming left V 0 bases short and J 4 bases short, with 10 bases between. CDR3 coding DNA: TGCGCCAGCAGCTTGGGGATCACTACCTATGGCTACACCTTC. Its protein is CASSLGITTYGYTF.

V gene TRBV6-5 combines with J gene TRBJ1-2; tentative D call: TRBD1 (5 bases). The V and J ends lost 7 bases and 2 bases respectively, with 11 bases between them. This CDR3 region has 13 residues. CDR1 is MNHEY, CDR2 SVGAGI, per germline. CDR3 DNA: TGTGCCAGCACTCGCAGGGAGAACTATGGCTACACCTTC. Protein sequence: CASTRRENYGYTF.

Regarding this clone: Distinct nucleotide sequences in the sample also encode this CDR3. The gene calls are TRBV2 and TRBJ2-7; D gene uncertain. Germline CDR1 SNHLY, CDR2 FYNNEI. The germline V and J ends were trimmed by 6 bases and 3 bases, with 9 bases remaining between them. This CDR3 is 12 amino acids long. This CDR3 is CASRALSYEQYF. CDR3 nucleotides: TGTGCCAGCAGGGCTCTGAGCTACGAGCAGTACTTC.

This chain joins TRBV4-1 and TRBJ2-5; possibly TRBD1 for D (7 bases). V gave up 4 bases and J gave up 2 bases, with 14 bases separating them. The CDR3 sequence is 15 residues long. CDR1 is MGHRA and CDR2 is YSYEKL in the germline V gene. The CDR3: CASSRAGQQQETQYF. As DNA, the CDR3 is TGCGCCAGCAGCCGGGCGGGACAGCAGCAAGAGACCCAGTACTTC.

The CDR3 here is CASSEAGADLRPDTQYF. CDR3 nucleotides: TGTGCCAGCAGTGAAGCCGGAGCGGACCTAAGGCCAGATACGCAGTATTTT. The V and J genes are TRBV2 and TRBJ2-3, with D possibly being TRBD2 (5 bases). Per germline, CDR1 SNHLY and CDR2 FYNNEI. This CDR3 contains 17 residues. V lost 0 bases, J lost 4 bases, and 17 bases lay in between.

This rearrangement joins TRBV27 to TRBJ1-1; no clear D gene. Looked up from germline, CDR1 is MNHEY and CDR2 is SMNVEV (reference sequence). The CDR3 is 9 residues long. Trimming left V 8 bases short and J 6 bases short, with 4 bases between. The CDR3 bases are TGTGCCAGCGTCGCTGAAGCTTTCTTT. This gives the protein CASVAEAFF.

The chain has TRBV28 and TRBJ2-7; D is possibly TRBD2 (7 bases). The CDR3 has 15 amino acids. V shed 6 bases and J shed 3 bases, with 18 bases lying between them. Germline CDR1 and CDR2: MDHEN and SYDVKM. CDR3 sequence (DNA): TGTGCCAGCAGCGACGGGGGGCAGAATAGCTACGAGCAGTACTTC. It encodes CASSDGGQNSYEQYF.

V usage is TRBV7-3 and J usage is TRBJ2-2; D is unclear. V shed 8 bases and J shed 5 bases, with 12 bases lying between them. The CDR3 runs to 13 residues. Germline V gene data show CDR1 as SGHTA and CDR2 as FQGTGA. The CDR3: CASSVPGTGELFF. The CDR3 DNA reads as TGTGCCAGCTCAGTCCCGGGTACCGGGGAGCTGTTTTTT.

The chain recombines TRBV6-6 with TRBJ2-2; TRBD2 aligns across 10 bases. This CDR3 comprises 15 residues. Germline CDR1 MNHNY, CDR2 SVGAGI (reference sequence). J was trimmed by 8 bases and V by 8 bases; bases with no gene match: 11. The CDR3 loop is CASAGLAGARGELFF. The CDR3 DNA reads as TGTGCCAGCGCAGGGCTAGCGGGGGCCCGAGGGGAGCTGTTTTTT.

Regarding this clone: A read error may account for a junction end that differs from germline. In DNA, the CDR3 is TGTAGCGGGGGCCCCTACGAGCAGTACTTC. The encoded protein is CSGGPYEQYF. The chain combines TRBV20-1 with TRBJ2-7; TRBD2 aligns across 9 bases. The CDR3 is made up of 10 amino acids. Per the germline V gene, CDR1 is DFQATT and CDR2 is SNEGSKA (reference sequence).

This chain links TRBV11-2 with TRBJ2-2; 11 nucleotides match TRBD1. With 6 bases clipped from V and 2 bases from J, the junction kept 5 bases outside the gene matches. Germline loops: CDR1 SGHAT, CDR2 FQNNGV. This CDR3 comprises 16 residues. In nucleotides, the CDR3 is TGTGCCAGCAGACGGACAGGGGGCCTAAACACCGGGGAGCTGTTTTTT. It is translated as CASRRTGGLNTGELFF. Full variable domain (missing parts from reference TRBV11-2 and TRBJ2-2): EAGVAQSPRYKIIEKRQSVAFWCNPISGHATLYWYQQILGQGPKLLIQFQNNGVVDDSQLPKDRFSAERLKGVDSTLKIQPAKLEDSAVYLCASRRTGGLNTGELFFGEGSRLTVL.

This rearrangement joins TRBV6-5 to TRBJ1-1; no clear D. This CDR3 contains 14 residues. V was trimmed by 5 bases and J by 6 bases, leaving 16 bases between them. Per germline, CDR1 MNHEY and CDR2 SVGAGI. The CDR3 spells CASSPRTFRPEAFF. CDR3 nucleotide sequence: TGTGCCAGCAGTCCGAGGACCTTTCGACCTGAAGCTTTCTTT.

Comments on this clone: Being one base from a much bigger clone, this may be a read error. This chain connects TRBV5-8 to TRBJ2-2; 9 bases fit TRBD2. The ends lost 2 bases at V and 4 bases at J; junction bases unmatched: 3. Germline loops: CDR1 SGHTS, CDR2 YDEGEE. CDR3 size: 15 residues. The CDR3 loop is CASSFLAGSTGELFF. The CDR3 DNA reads TGTGCCAGCAGCTTCCTAGCGGGATCCACCGGGGAGCTGTTTTTT.

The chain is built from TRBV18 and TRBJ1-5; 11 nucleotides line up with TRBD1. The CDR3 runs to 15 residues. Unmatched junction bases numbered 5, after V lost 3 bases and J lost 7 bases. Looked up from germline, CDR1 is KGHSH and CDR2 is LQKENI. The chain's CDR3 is CASSPGTGGAQPQHF. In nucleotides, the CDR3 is TGTGCCAGCTCACCCGGGACAGGGGGGGCCCAGCCCCAGCATTTT.

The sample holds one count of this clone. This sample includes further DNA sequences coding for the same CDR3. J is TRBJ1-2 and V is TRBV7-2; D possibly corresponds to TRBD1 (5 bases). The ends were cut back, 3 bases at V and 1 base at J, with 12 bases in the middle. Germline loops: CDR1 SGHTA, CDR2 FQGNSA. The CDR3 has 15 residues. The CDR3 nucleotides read TGTGCCAGCAGCTTGGCGACAGCCAGTAACTATGGCTACACCTTC. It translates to CASSLATASNYGYTF.

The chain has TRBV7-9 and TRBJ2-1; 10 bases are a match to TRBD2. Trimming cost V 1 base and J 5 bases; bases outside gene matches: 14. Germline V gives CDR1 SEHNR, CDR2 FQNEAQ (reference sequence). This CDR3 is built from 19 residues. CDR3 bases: TGTGCCAGCAGCTTAGTTATTAGCGGGGGGCTACTAAACAACAATGAGCAGTTCTTC. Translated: CASSLVISGGLLNNNEQFF.

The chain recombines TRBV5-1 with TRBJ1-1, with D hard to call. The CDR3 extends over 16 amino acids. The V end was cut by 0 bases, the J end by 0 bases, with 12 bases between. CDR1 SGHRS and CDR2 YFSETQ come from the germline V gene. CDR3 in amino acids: CASSLASFTLNTEAFF. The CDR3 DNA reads TGCGCCAGCAGCTTGGCCAGCTTCACCCTGAACACTGAAGCTTTCTTT. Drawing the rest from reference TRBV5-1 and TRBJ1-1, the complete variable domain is KAGVTQTPRYLIKTRGQQVTLSCSPISGHRSVSWYQQTPGQGLQFLFEYFSETQRNKGNFPGRFSGRQFSNSRSEMNVSTLELGDSALYLCASSLASFTLNTEAFFGQGTRLTVV.

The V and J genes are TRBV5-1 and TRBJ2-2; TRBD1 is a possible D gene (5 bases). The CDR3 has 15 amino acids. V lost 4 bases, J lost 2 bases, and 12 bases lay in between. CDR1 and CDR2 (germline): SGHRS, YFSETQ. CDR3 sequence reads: CASSNRTKNTGELFF. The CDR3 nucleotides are TGCGCCAGCAGCAATCGGACAAAAAACACCGGGGAGCTGTTTTTT. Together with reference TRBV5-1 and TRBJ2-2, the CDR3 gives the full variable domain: KAGVTQTPRYLIKTRGQQVTLSCSPISGHRSVSWYQQTPGQGLQFLFEYFSETQRNKGNFPGRFSGRQFSNSRSEMNVSTLELGDSALYLCASSNRTKNTGELFFGEGSRLTVL.